The clone carrying this T cell receptor (beta chain) came up a few times. The library attached unique molecular identifiers to individual cDNA molecules. TCRdb reanalysed the RACE reads using MiXCR and keeps one entry per CDR3 protein. The table shows about 140,000 distinct CDR3 sequences, with approximately 12% occurring only once. The data were taken from a study of human T cells and chemical hapten exposure. Germline V gene data show CDR1 as SQVTM and CDR2 as ANQGSEA. The CDR3 is 12 amino acids. Time point noted: patch test 2, 6 weeks after DPC sensitization. Treatment indicated: therapeutic diphenylcyclopropenone sensitization with weekly scalp DPC.

The chain couples TRBV29-1 to TRBJ1-5; TRBD1 might be the D (5 bases). The specimen comprised whole blood, sampled in connection with sensitization to the hapten diphenylcyclopropenone (DPC). The receptor was derived from a woman aged 45-60 years with alopecia areata. Some clones in this sample may be carry-over from other donors' samples. The CDR3 sequence is CGAGDSNQPQHF. CDR3 in DNA: TGCGGGGCGGGGGATAGCAATCAGCCCCAGCATTTT.